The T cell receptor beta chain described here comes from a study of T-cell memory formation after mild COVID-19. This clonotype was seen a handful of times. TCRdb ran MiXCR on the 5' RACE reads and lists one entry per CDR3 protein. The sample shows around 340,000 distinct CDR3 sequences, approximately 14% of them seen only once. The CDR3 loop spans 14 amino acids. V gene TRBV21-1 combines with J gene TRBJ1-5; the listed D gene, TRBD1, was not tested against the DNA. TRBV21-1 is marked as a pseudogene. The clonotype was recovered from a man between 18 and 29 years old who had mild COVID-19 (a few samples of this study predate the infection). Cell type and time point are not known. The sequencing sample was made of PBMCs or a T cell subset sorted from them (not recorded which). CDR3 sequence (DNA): TGTGCCAGCAGCAAAGCGCGGGGGCCGCAGCCCCAGCATTTT. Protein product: CASSKARGPQPQHF.